Listed here are 28 T cell receptor beta chains from one sample, sequenced in a study of response to subunit inactivated influenza vaccine. TCRdb re-analysed the RT-PCR reads in MiXCR, keeping a single row per CDR3 protein. The data hold 800,000 to 1,000,000 distinct CDR3 sequences, with around 20% observed a single time. The sample in question was PBMCs from blood, obtained 5 to 6 days after vaccination. All receptors derive from a man aged 45-65 years who received an inactivated influenza vaccine.

This chain connects TRBV11-2 to TRBJ2-5; 11 positions match TRBD1. Trimming at V came to 5 bases and at J to 4 bases, leaving 9 bases not matched to a gene. Per the germline V gene, CDR1 is SGHAT and CDR2 is FQNNGV. The CDR3 is 16 residues long. The CDR3 nucleotides are TGTGCCAGCAGCAGCCTGATCGGGACAGGGGGAGAGACCCAGTACTTC. Translation gives CASSSLIGTGGETQYF.

In nucleotides, the CDR3 is TGTGCCAGCAGTAGCCCGGGCCGGAATGAAAAACTGTTTTTT. Amino acids: CASSSPGRNEKLFF. The rearrangement uses TRBV6-1 and TRBJ1-4; the D is unclear. This CDR3 is 14 amino acids long. Germline V CDR1 and CDR2: MNHNS, SASEGT. With 5 bases removed from V and 5 bases from J, the gap between germline ends came to 12 bases.

This clonotype was counted at least ten times. The J gene is TRBJ2-2, the V gene TRBV6-2 or TRBV6-3; 8 bases fit TRBD1. The CDR3 runs to 14 residues. Trimming at V came to 6 bases and at J to 4 bases, leaving 4 bases not matched to a gene. Germline V CDR1 and CDR2: MNHEY, SVGEGT. The CDR3 reads CASRWTGSTGELFF. CDR3 sequence (DNA): TGTGCCAGCAGGTGGACAGGGAGCACCGGGGAGCTGTTTTTT.

The sample holds many counts of this clonotype. The J gene is TRBJ2-3, the V gene TRBV12-3 or TRBV12-4, with D possibly TRBD2 on 5 matching bases. This CDR3 is built from 13 residues. The ends were cut back, 2 bases at V and 3 bases at J, with 6 bases in the middle. This CDR3 is CASSLWETDTQYF. CDR3 nucleotides: TGTGCCAGCAGTTTATGGGAGACAGATACGCAGTATTTT.

This clonotype was detected ten times or more. This chain uses TRBV6-2 or TRBV6-3 with TRBJ1-5; D is perhaps TRBD1 (6 bases). CDR1 MNHEY and CDR2 SVGEGT come from the germline V gene. CDR3 length: 17 residues. V lost 5 bases and J lost 0, with 17 bases in between. The CDR3 is CASSPNTGTTSNQPQHF. The DNA of the CDR3 is TGTGCCAGCAGTCCGAACACCGGGACAACTAGCAATCAGCCCCAGCATTTT.

The chain couples TRBV7-2 to TRBJ2-7; TRBD2 matches at 8 bases. Per the germline V gene, CDR1 is SGHTA and CDR2 is FQGNSA. After removal of 5 bases from V and 5 bases from J, the junction contained 5 bases not matched to a gene. The length of the CDR3 is 13 residues. The CDR3 is CASSQRAGDEQYF. In nucleotides, the CDR3 is TGTGCCAGCAGCCAACGAGCGGGAGACGAGCAGTACTTC.

This rearrangement joins TRBV9 to TRBJ1-4; D call uncertain. Trimming pared 0 bases from V and 4 bases from J, leaving 7 bases between. The CDR3 extends over 14 amino acids. Germline V gives CDR1 SGDLS, CDR2 YYNGEE. The CDR3: CASSVEGGNEKLFF. The CDR3 DNA is TGTGCCAGCAGCGTAGAGGGTGGTAATGAAAAACTGTTTTTT. Variable domain in full (rest from reference TRBV9 and TRBJ1-4): DSGVTQTPKHLITATGQRVTLRCSPRSGDLSVYWYQQSLDQGLQFLIQYYNGEERAKGNILERFSAQQFPDLHSELNLSSLELGDSALYFCASSVEGGNEKLFFGSGTQLSVL.

This chain connects TRBV7-8 to TRBJ2-3; D gene uncertain. Deletions cut 0 bases from V and 6 bases from J, with 13 bases between. The CDR3 is 15 residues long. Germline assignment: CDR1 SGHVS and CDR2 FQNEAQ. The CDR3 region is CASSLASPNYDTQYF. CDR3 in DNA: TGTGCCAGCAGCTTAGCGTCTCCCAATTACGATACGCAGTATTTT.

In this sample, this clonotype turned up a few times. The chain employs TRBV29-1 and TRBJ2-5; 8 nucleotides align to TRBD1. In germline, CDR1 is SQVTM, CDR2 ANQGSEA. CDR3 length: 15 amino acids. The ends lost 3 bases at V and 1 base at J; junction bases unmatched: 7. CDR3 bases: TGCAGCGTTGAGCCGAGGACAGGGCTCCAAGAGACCCAGTACTTC. Translating it yields CSVEPRTGLQETQYF.

This chain uses TRBV29-1 with TRBJ2-1; TRBD2 matches at 13 bases. The CDR3 covers 16 residues. The ends lost 3 bases at V and 9 bases at J; junction bases unmatched: 11. The germline V gene encodes CDR1 SQVTM and CDR2 ANQGSEA. CDR3 bases: TGCAGCGTTGATCGCTGGACTAGCGGGAGTTTAGGTGAGCAGTTCTTC. It is translated as CSVDRWTSGSLGEQFF.

The sample holds many counts of this clonotype. V is TRBV29-1 and J is TRBJ2-1, with D possibly called TRBD1 or TRBD2 (5 bases each). V was pared by 5 bases and J by 6 bases, with 11 bases between. Germline CDR1 SQVTM, CDR2 ANQGSEA. The CDR3 consists of 12 residues. CDR3 coding DNA: TGCAGCGTTCGGACTGGGGCCAATGAGCAGTTCTTC. It yields the protein CSVRTGANEQFF.

In its sample, this clonotype was seen many times. The V call is TRBV27, the J call TRBJ2-7; tentatively, D is TRBD2 (6 bases). The germline V gene has CDR1 MNHEY and CDR2 SMNVEV (reference sequence). With 7 bases removed from V and 0 bases from J, the gap between germline ends came to 13 bases. This CDR3 comprises 14 residues. CDR3 residues: CASKGAGSSYEQYF. In DNA form, the CDR3 reads TGTGCCAGCAAGGGAGCGGGTAGCTCCTACGAGCAGTACTTC.

This clonotype has just a few counts. V and J are TRBV5-1 and TRBJ2-3; the D is unclear. The ends were cut back, 4 bases at V and 3 bases at J, with 9 bases in the middle. Germline lookup yields CDR1 SGHRS and CDR2 YFSETQ. The CDR3 is made up of 13 amino acids. CDR3: CASSHRFTDTQYF. The CDR3 nucleotides read TGCGCCAGCAGCCACCGCTTTACAGATACGCAGTATTTT.

This clonotype was counted a few times. V is TRBV20-1 and J is TRBJ2-1; 8 positions match TRBD2. Germline CDR1 DFQATT, CDR2 SNEGSKA (reference sequence). The CDR3 runs 14 residues. Trimming took 6 bases from V and 2 from J; bases not matched to a gene: 6. The CDR3 loop is CSAETGLAYNEQFF. The DNA for the CDR3 is TGCAGTGCAGAAACGGGACTAGCCTACAATGAGCAGTTCTTC.

The chain recombines TRBV24-1 with TRBJ2-1; D may be TRBD1 (6 bases). The CDR3 loop spans 17 amino acids. The V end was cut by 4 bases, the J end by 8 bases, with 23 bases between. From germline, CDR1 is KGHDR and CDR2 SFDVKD. The DNA of the CDR3 is TGTGCCACCAGTGACCGTAACAGGGTCTGGGAAAGGGATGAGCAGTTCTTC. Translating gives CATSDRNRVWERDEQFF.

The chain recombines TRBV20-1 with TRBJ2-5; 9 positions match TRBD1. Per germline, CDR1 DFQATT and CDR2 SNEGSKA (reference sequence). V dropped 4 bases and J dropped 7; count of bases not matched to a gene: 10. CDR3 length: 14 residues. The CDR3 nucleotides read TGCAGTGCTACAGGGACAGGGAGTTTCGCGACCCAGTACTTC. It codes for CSATGTGSFATQYF.

Only a few counts were recorded for this clonotype. CDR3 DNA: TGTGCCAGCAGGGGACTCGCAAGGGATGAGCAGTTCTTC. This sequence encodes CASRGLARDEQFF. The chain recombines TRBV2 with TRBJ2-1, with D perhaps matching TRBD2 (6 bases). V gave up 6 bases and J gave up 8 bases, with 14 bases separating them. The germline V gene encodes CDR1 SNHLY and CDR2 FYNNEI. This CDR3 region has 13 residues.

The gene calls are TRBV7-2 and TRBJ2-1; possibly TRBD2 for D (6 bases). This CDR3 is built from 15 residues. CDR1 and CDR2 from the germline V gene are SGHTA and FQGNSA. The V end lost 0 bases, the J end lost 8 bases, and 14 bases lay between the germline ends. The CDR3 sequence is CASSLARDYLHEQFF. The CDR3 DNA follows: TGTGCCAGCAGCTTAGCGCGGGATTACCTTCATGAGCAGTTCTTC.

This clonotype was seen a few times. The V call is TRBV7-8, the J call TRBJ2-1, with D unclear. Looked up from germline, CDR1 is SGHVS and CDR2 is FQNEAQ. The ends were cut back, 1 base at V and 9 bases at J, with 13 bases in the middle. The CDR3 covers 14 residues. The CDR3 DNA follows: TGTGCCAGCAGCTTAGAAGGGTTCTATGGTGAGCAGTTCTTC. Its translation is CASSLEGFYGEQFF.

The sample holds a few counts of this clonotype. V gene TRBV7-2 combines with J gene TRBJ2-5; 9 bases fit TRBD1. The CDR3 extends over 14 amino acids. J gave up 3 bases and V 5 bases, and 4 bases lay outside the gene matches. Germline V gene sequence: CDR1 SGHTA, CDR2 FQGNSA. The CDR3 sequence: CASSRWTGEETQYF. DNA for the CDR3: TGTGCCAGCAGCCGTTGGACAGGGGAAGAGACCCAGTACTTC.

The V gene is TRBV20-1, the J gene TRBJ2-5, with D maybe TRBD1 (6 bases). The CDR3 has 13 residues. The germline gives CDR1 DFQATT, CDR2 SNEGSKA (reference sequence). Trimming stripped 7 bases from V and 4 bases from J, with 16 bases between. The CDR3 is CSVGGDLVETQYF. The DNA for the CDR3 is TGCAGTGTAGGGGGTGATCTCGTAGAGACCCAGTACTTC.

The chain carries TRBV12-5 and TRBJ2-7; 8 bases line up with TRBD2. This CDR3 is 15 amino acids long. Germline V gene data show CDR1 as LGHNT and CDR2 as FRNRAP. The ends lost 2 bases at V and 3 bases at J; junction bases unmatched: 6. The CDR3 DNA reads TGTGCTAGTGGTTTGCTTATAGCGGGAAGCTACGAGCAGTACTTC. This gives the protein CASGLLIAGSYEQYF.

This clonotype was picked up a small number of times. The rearrangement joins TRBV24-1 to TRBJ2-3; perhaps TRBD1 as D (5 bases). CDR1 and CDR2 from the germline V gene are KGHDR and SFDVKD. V was clipped by 4 bases and J by 4 bases, with 20 bases between them. The CDR3 loop spans 17 amino acids. This chain's CDR3 is CATSDRETVTRADTQYF. CDR3 nucleotide sequence: TGTGCCACCAGTGACCGCGAAACAGTGACCAGGGCAGATACGCAGTATTTT.

This clonotype was seen repeatedly, ten times or more. The CDR3 sequence is CASSYSPNTGELFF. The CDR3 DNA follows: TGTGCCAGCAGTTACTCACCCAACACCGGGGAGCTGTTTTTT. This rearrangement joins TRBV6-2 or TRBV6-3 to TRBJ2-2; D call uncertain. The CDR3 is made up of 14 amino acids. Trimming took off 0 bases at V and 2 bases at J, with 4 bases between the two ends. CDR1 and CDR2 from the germline V gene are MNHEY and SVGEGT.

This clonotype has a handful of counts. V usage is TRBV12-3 or TRBV12-4 and J usage is TRBJ2-6; D is possibly TRBD1 (5 bases). CDR3 size: 17 residues. V was shortened by 6 bases and J by 0 bases, with 15 bases between the two germline ends. DNA of the CDR3: TGTGCCAGCAGACGGACACGAACCCACTCTGGGGCCAACGTCCTGACTTTC. Translating gives CASRRTRTHSGANVLTF.

This clonotype was recorded a few times. The chain couples TRBV29-1 to TRBJ2-7; D may match TRBD1 or TRBD2 (6 bases each). The CDR3 totals 15 residues. Trimming removed 0 bases from V and 6 bases from J, with 18 bases in between. Germline CDR1 and CDR2: SQVTM and ANQGSEA. The CDR3 here is CSVEELGGAGSEQYF. CDR3 in DNA: TGCAGCGTTGAAGAGTTGGGGGGCGCGGGTTCCGAGCAGTACTTC.

This sequence joins TRBV30 and TRBJ2-1; 11 bases map to TRBD2. The junction had 6 bases not matched to a gene; V was cut back by 3 bases and J by 8 bases. Per the germline V gene, CDR1 is GTSNPN and CDR2 is SVGIG (reference sequence). CDR3 length equals 14 residues. CDR3 sequence: CAWSLTSGVDEQFF. CDR3 in DNA: TGTGCCTGGAGCCTGACTAGCGGGGTTGATGAGCAGTTCTTC.

The genes are TRBV4-3 and TRBJ2-1, with TRBD1 identical over 9 bases. The CDR3 contains 18 residues. V trimming: 0 bases; J trimming: 4 bases; junction bases outside the gene matches: 10. CDR1 is LGHNA, CDR2 YSLEER, per germline. CDR3 DNA: TGCGCCAGCAGCCAAGATTCTCACAGGGGGCCTCCATACAATGAGCAGTTCTTC. The encoded protein is CASSQDSHRGPPYNEQFF.